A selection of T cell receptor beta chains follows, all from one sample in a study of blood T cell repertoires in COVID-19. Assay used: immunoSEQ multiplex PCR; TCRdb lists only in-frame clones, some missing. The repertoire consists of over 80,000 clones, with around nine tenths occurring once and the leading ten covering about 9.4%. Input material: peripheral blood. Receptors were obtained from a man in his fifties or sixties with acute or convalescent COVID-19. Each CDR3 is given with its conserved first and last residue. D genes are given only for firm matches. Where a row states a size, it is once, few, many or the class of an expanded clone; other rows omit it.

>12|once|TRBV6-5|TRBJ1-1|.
TGTGCCAGCACCCTATCAAAAACTGAAGCTTTCTTT
CASTLSKTEAFF
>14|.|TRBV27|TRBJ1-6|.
TGTGCCAGCACCTTGACCGCGGGGAATTCACCCCTCCACTTT
CASTLTAGNSPLHF
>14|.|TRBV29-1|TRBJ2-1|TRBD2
TGCAGCGTTGTTGAGCTAGCGGGAGGGTTCGAGCAGTTCTTC
CSVVELAGGFEQFF
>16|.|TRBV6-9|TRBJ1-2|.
TGTGCCAGCAGTCAGAGGGGAGGGGGGAGAACCTATGGCTACACCTTC
CASSQRGGGRTYGYTF
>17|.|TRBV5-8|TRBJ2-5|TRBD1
TGTGCCAGCAGCGCTTCCGGGACAGGGGGCCAAAAAGAGACCCAGTACTTC
CASSASGTGGQKETQYF
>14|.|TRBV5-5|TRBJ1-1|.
TGTGCCAGCAGCTTGACGACACTGAACACTGAAGCTTTCTTT
CASSLTTLNTEAFF
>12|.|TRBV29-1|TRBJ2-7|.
TGCAGCGTCGTTCCCACTGGCTACGAGCAGTACTTC
CSVVPTGYEQYF
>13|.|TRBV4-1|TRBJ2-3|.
TGCGCCAGCAGCCAAGGAATGGGCGATACGCAGTATTTT
CASSQGMGDTQYF
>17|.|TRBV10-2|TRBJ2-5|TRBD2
TGCACCAGCAGTGGCGGCCGGGGGGGGCGTCGGCAAGAGACCCAGTACTTC
CTSSGGRGGRRQETQYF
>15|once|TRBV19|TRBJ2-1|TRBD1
TGTGCCAGTAGCCACCCGGGGACAGGGGGCAATGAGCAGTTCTTC
CASSHPGTGGNEQFF
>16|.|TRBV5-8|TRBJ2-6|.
TGTGCCAGCTCCTGGAGGGTCCTCTCTGGGGCCAACGTCCTGACTTTC
CASSWRVLSGANVLTF
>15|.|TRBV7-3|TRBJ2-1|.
TGTGCCAGCAGCTTATACTCGACAGATTACAATGAGCAGTTCTTC
CASSLYSTDYNEQFF
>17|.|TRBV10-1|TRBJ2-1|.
TGCGCCAGCAGTTATCCCCGGGGGAAACGATCCTACAATGAGCAGTTCTTC
CASSYPRGKRSYNEQFF
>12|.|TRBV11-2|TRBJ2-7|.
TGTGCCAGCAGGGGGCGCAGCTACGAGCAGTACTTC
CASRGRSYEQYF
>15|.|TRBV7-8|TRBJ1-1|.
TGTGCCAGCAGCCACCTTACTGCTGGGAACACTGAAGCTTTCTTT
CASSHLTAGNTEAFF
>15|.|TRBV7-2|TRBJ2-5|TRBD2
TGTGCCAGCAGCTCCTTAGCGGGTATCCAAGAGACCCAGTACTTC
CASSSLAGIQETQYF
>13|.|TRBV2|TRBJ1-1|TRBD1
TGTGCCAGCGGCCTACAGGGGGGGACTGAAGCTTTCTTT
CASGLQGGTEAFF
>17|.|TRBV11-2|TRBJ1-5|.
TGTGCCAGCAGCCTCTCGGGATCTAAGGGACTTAATCAGCCCCAGCATTTT
CASSLSGSKGLNQPQHF
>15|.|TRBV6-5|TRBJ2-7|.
TGTGCCAGCAGTTACAGTGGTCTGAGCCCCTACGAGCAGTACTTC
CASSYSGLSPYEQYF
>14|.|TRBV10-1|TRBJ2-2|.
TGCGCCAGCAGTGAAAACACCCTGACCGGGGAGCTGTTTTTT
CASSENTLTGELFF
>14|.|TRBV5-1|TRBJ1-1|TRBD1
TGCGCCAGCCATGACAGGGGGAGAAACACTGAAGCTTTCTTT
CASHDRGRNTEAFF
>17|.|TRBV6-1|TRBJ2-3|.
TGTGCCAGCAGTGAACGAGGGACTCTCCCCACGACAGATACGCAGTATTTT
CASSERGTLPTTDTQYF
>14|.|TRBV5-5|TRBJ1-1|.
TGTGCCAGCAGCTTGGTATATCGGAACACTGAAGCTTTCTTT
CASSLVYRNTEAFF
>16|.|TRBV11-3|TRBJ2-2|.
TGTGCCAGCAGCGCATCGGGACTCCCTGGCGCCGGGGAGCTGTTTTTT
CASSASGLPGAGELFF
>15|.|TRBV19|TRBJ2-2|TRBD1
TGTGCCACCCCAGCCGGGACAGGACGTACCGGGGAGCTGTTTTTT
CATPAGTGRTGELFF
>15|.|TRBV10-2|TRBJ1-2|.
TGCGCCAGCAGTGAAATGGGAGACTTAAACTATGGCTACACCTTC
CASSEMGDLNYGYTF
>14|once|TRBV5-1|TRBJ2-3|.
TGCGCCAGCAGCTCCAGGGAGGGGGCAGATACGCAGTATTTT
CASSSREGADTQYF
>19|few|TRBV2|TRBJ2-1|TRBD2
TGTGCCAGCACGGACGAGGGACTAGCGGGAGGGCTCTCCTACAATGAGCAGTTCTTC
CASTDEGLAGGLSYNEQFF
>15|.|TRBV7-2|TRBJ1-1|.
TGTGCCAGCAGCTTACCCGCCGCGGCGAACACTGAAGCTTTCTTT
CASSLPAAANTEAFF
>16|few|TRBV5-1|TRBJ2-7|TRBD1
TGCGCCAGTACACTTCACACCGGGACAGGGACGAACGAGCAGTACTTC
CASTLHTGTGTNEQYF
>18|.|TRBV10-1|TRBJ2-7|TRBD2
TGCGCCAGCAGTGAGGGAAGAGCGGGAGGTTCGATCTCCTACGAGCAGTACTTC
CASSEGRAGGSISYEQYF
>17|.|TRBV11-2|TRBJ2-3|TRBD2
TGTGCCAGCAGTCCCTCCTTACTAGCGGGAACCACAGATACGCAGTATTTT
CASSPSLLAGTTDTQYF
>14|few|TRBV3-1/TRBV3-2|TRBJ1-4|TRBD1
TGTGCCAGCAGCCCGACAGGGGCTAATGAAAAACTGTTTTTT
CASSPTGANEKLFF
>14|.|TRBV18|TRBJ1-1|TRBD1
TGTGCCAGCTCACGCGACAGGGGGAACACTGAAGCTTTCTTT
CASSRDRGNTEAFF
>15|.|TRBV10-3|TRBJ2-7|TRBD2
TGTGCCATCAGTGAACCGGGACTAGCGGGAGTCGAGCAGTACTTC
CAISEPGLAGVEQYF
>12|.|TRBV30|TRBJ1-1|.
TGTGCCTGGAGTTACGGACAAAAGAAAGCTTTCTTT
CAWSYGQKKAFF
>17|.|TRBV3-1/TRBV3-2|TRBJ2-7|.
TGTGCCAGCAGCCAAGAAGGTAGGACAGATCTGTCCTACGAGCAGTACTTC
CASSQEGRTDLSYEQYF
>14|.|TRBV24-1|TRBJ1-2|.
TGTGCCACCAGTGACGCTGGGCGTAACTATGGCTACACCTTC
CATSDAGRNYGYTF
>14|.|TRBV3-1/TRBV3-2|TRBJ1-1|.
TGTGCCAGCAGCCCCAGCGGGGTGAACACTGAAGCTTTCTTT
CASSPSGVNTEAFF
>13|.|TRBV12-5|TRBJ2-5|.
TGTGCTAGTGGCCAGGCGACCCAAGAGACCCAGTACTTC
CASGQATQETQYF